These T cell receptor beta chains were read from a single sample in a study of vaccination and CD4 T cells after COVID-19. Their antigen targets remain unknown. Using its own MiXCR run on the PCR reads, TCRdb lists one record per CDR3 protein. The sample contains around 30,000 distinct CDR3 sequences, roughly 38% of which appear only once. This material consisted of CD4+ T cells from blood, cultured in vitro, taken about 7 months after SARS-CoV-2 vaccination. These TCRs come from a human donor who had recovered from COVID-19. Each CDR3 is given with its conserved first and last residue. A D gene is named only where the DNA matches it firmly. A row's size may be missing; if present it is once, few, many or a size class.

DNA,CDR3,D,size,V,J
TGCGCCAGCAGCCATCGCTGGGCACCGGCTACAGATACGCAGTATTTT,CASSHRWAPATDTQYF,NA,NA,TRBV4-3,TRBJ2-3
TGTGCCAGCAGACAGGGGAGTGAAACTGAAGCTTTCTTT,CASRQGSETEAFF,TRBD1,NA,TRBV27,TRBJ1-1
TGTGCCAGCAGCTCCTCTGGGCGGGAGATGCAAGAGACCCAGTACTTC,CASSSSGREMQETQYF,TRBD2,NA,TRBV7-6,TRBJ2-5
TGTGCCAGCTTATCTTGGACTGTCTACGAGCAGTACTTC,CASLSWTVYEQYF,NA,NA,TRBV28,TRBJ2-7
TGCAGTGCCCACCCTAGGGGACAGGGCCCCTACGAGCAGTACTTC,CSAHPRGQGPYEQYF,TRBD1,NA,TRBV20-1,TRBJ2-7
TGTGCCAGCAGTCAACAGGGTCTGGGTGGGTCCCAGCATTTT,CASSQQGLGGSQHF,NA,few,TRBV28,TRBJ1-5
TGTGCCAGCAGTGATAGGTGGGATACGCAGTATTTT,CASSDRWDTQYF,NA,NA,TRBV6-1,TRBJ2-3
TGTGCCAGCAGCGTGGGCATTCAAGGAACAGATACGCAGTATTTT,CASSVGIQGTDTQYF,NA,few,TRBV11-2,TRBJ2-3
TGTGCCAGTAGTATGGCAGGCCGAACCAGTCAAGAGACCCAGTACTTC,CASSMAGRTSQETQYF,NA,few,TRBV19,TRBJ2-5
TGTGCCAGCGGGGTCACCGGGGAGCTGTTTTTT,CASGVTGELFF,NA,NA,TRBV2,TRBJ2-2
TGTGCCAGCAGTTTGGGAATTAGAGGGCGTTACAATGAGCAGTTCTTC,CASSLGIRGRYNEQFF,NA,NA,TRBV28,TRBJ2-1
TGTGCCAGCAGCCAACAGGGTTCCATCGATCAGCCCCAGCATTTT,CASSQQGSIDQPQHF,NA,few,TRBV7-2,TRBJ1-5
TGCAGTGCTAGACCGGGGAGCAAGATAGACAATGAGCAGTTCTTC,CSARPGSKIDNEQFF,NA,once,TRBV20-1,TRBJ2-1
TGTGCCAGCAGTGGGACACGAGACAATGAGCAGTTCTTC,CASSGTRDNEQFF,NA,few,TRBV2,TRBJ2-1
TGTGCCAGCAGCTTAGGGGGACTAGCCTTTGATACGCAGTATTTT,CASSLGGLAFDTQYF,TRBD2,few,TRBV7-9,TRBJ2-3
TGCAGTGCTAGCTCCGCACAAGAGACCCAGTACTTC,CSASSAQETQYF,NA,few,TRBV20-1,TRBJ2-5
TGTGCCAGCAGCTTAGTCGGTGACTATGGCTACACCTTC,CASSLVGDYGYTF,NA,few,TRBV7-9,TRBJ1-2
TGTGCCATCAGTGAACCGCTTACAGGCCTCACTGAAGCTTTCTTT,CAISEPLTGLTEAFF,NA,medium-sized,TRBV10-3,TRBJ1-1
TGTGCCAGTAGTATCCCAGGCAGGGGGAACTCCTACGAGCAGTACTTC,CASSIPGRGNSYEQYF,TRBD1,once,TRBV19,TRBJ2-7
TGTGCCAGCAGCGGCCAGGGAAACAATTCACCCCTCCACTTT,CASSGQGNNSPLHF,NA,few,TRBV7-9,TRBJ1-6
TGTGCCAGCAGCGGAGCGGGCAGGACTGACACCATATATTTT,CASSGAGRTDTIYF,NA,few,TRBV7-9,TRBJ1-3
TGTGCCAGCAGCTTAGGTCGAGGCGAGCAGTACTTC,CASSLGRGEQYF,NA,NA,TRBV11-3,TRBJ2-7
TGTGCCACCAGTGAAACCGGGACAACTAGCAATCAGCCCCAGCATTTT,CATSETGTTSNQPQHF,NA,few,TRBV24-1,TRBJ1-5
TGTGCCAGCAGTTACTCTCGCGGGACCGGGGAGCTGTTTTTT,CASSYSRGTGELFF,NA,NA,TRBV6-2/TRBV6-3,TRBJ2-2
TGCGCCAGCAGTGAGCTGGGACTAGCGGGAGAGCCGGGTATTGGTGGGCAGTACTTC,CASSELGLAGEPGIGGQYF,TRBD2,few,TRBV10-1,TRBJ2-7
TGCAGCGTTGAATCGACGGGTCTGTACGAGCAGTACTTC,CSVESTGLYEQYF,NA,NA,TRBV29-1,TRBJ2-7
TGTGCCAGCAGAGTCGACAGTAACACTGAAGCTTTCTTT,CASRVDSNTEAFF,NA,few,TRBV2,TRBJ1-1
TGTGCCAGCAGTTTAGGGACTAGCGGGAAGAATGAGCAGTTCTTC,CASSLGTSGKNEQFF,TRBD2,NA,TRBV28,TRBJ2-1
TGTGCCACCAGTGACCCAGCGGGAGTGGGGACAGATACGCAGTATTTT,CATSDPAGVGTDTQYF,TRBD2,few,TRBV24-1,TRBJ2-3
TGTGCCAGCAGTTCAAGCTCCGGGACACCGTCCCCCTACGAGCAGTACTTC,CASSSSSGTPSPYEQYF,NA,few,TRBV6-5,TRBJ2-7
TGCAGTGCCGGAGCCGGGCTAGCGGGAGAGAGAGATACGCAGTATTTT,CSAGAGLAGERDTQYF,TRBD2,NA,TRBV20-1,TRBJ2-3
TGTGCCATCAGTGGGGGGGTACGGACAGATACGCAGTATTTT,CAISGGVRTDTQYF,NA,NA,TRBV10-3,TRBJ2-3
TGTGCCAGCAGCCCGACAGAAAACTATGGCTACACCTTC,CASSPTENYGYTF,NA,few,TRBV21-1,TRBJ1-2
TGTGCCAGCAGCTTAGTTAACACAGATACGCAGTATTTT,CASSLVNTDTQYF,NA,NA,TRBV7-9,TRBJ2-3
TGCAGTGCTCGGGCGGGACTAGCGGGGAGTAATGAGCAGTTCTTC,CSARAGLAGSNEQFF,TRBD2,NA,TRBV20-1,TRBJ2-1
TGTGCCAGTAGTGCCTTCCTAGGGCGGGATAGCAATCAGCCCCAGCATTTT,CASSAFLGRDSNQPQHF,NA,NA,TRBV19,TRBJ1-5
TGCAGTGCTAAAGGGGAGTTTGGGCACAATGAGCAGTTCTTC,CSAKGEFGHNEQFF,NA,NA,TRBV20-1,TRBJ2-1
TGTGCCAGCAGCTTAGTCGGAGGGACAGGCATTCAGTACTTC,CASSLVGGTGIQYF,TRBD1,once,TRBV11-3,TRBJ2-4
TGTGCCACCAGTGACATCCGGGACAGGGCTCCCAATGAGCAGTTCTTC,CATSDIRDRAPNEQFF,TRBD1,NA,TRBV24-1,TRBJ2-1
TGTGCCAGCACAGACAGGGCCGCTAACTATGGCTACACCTTC,CASTDRAANYGYTF,TRBD1,NA,TRBV12-3/TRBV12-4,TRBJ1-2
TGTGCCAGCAGTCCGAAGGGGGGGGGGTCTGGGGCCAACGTCCTGACTTTC,CASSPKGGGSGANVLTF,NA,NA,TRBV27,TRBJ2-6
TGTGCCAGCAGTCCCTCCCTGCGGGACGAGCAGTACTTC,CASSPSLRDEQYF,NA,NA,TRBV27,TRBJ2-7
TGCAGTGCTAGCCCCGTCCACGAGCAGTACTTC,CSASPVHEQYF,NA,medium-sized,TRBV20-1,TRBJ2-7
TGCAGTGCTAAGGACTTCTACGAGCAGTACTTC,CSAKDFYEQYF,NA,few,TRBV20-1,TRBJ2-7
TGTGCCAGCAGCCTCGGGGCCCAAGGGGGACCCCAGCATTTT,CASSLGAQGGPQHF,NA,few,TRBV6-1,TRBJ1-5
TGCAGTGCTAGAGATCCCTCTCTAGCGGGAGGTAGGGGTAATGAGCAGTTCTTC,CSARDPSLAGGRGNEQFF,TRBD2,few,TRBV20-1,TRBJ2-1
TGTGCCAGCAGTCACGGAGGGGACAATCAGCCCCAGCATTTT,CASSHGGDNQPQHF,NA,NA,TRBV6-1,TRBJ1-5
TGCAGTGCCGATTCGGGGTGGACAGATACGCAGTATTTT,CSADSGWTDTQYF,NA,NA,TRBV20-1,TRBJ2-3